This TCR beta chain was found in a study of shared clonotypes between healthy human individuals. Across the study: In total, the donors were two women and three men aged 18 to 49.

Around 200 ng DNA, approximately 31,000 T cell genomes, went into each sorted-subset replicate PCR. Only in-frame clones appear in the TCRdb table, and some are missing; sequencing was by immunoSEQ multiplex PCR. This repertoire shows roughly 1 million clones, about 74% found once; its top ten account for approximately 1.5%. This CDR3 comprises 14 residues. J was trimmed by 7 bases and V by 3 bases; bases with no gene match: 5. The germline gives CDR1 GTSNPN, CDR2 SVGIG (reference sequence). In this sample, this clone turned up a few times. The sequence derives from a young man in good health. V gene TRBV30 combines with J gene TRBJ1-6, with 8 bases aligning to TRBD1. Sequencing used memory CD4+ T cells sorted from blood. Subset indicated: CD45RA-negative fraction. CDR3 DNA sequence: TGTGCCTGGAGAGGACAGGGTTTGAATTCACCCCTCCACTTT. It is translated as CAWRGQGLNSPLHF.